This T cell receptor (beta chain) was sequenced for a study of shared clonotypes between healthy human individuals. Whole-study results and caveats: Incomplete sequencing of sorted subsets was indicated by rarefaction despite large depth.

This table comes from immunoSEQ multiplex PCR, and its TCRdb copy is limited to in-frame clones, with some not included. The data hold around 2,000,000 clones, with over 85% observed a single time. Germline CDR1 is SGHNT and CDR2 is YYREEE (reference sequence). V lost 3 bases and J 1 base, leaving 7 bases between the germline ends. The CDR3 totals 13 residues. The naive CD8 population came from CD45RO-negative cells selected for CCR7, without terminally differentiated effector memory CD45RA+ cells. Recent vaccinations or acute infections were absent in the healthy HIV-negative adult donors. Worth noting for this clone: The antigen remains undetermined.

This clonotype was sampled from a young man in good health. V and J are TRBV5-4 and TRBJ1-1; D gene uncertain. Sequenced: naive CD8+ T cells sorted from blood. DNA of the CDR3: TGTGCCAGCAGCTCGGCGGGGAACACTGAAGCTTTCTTT. Residues: CASSSAGNTEAFF.